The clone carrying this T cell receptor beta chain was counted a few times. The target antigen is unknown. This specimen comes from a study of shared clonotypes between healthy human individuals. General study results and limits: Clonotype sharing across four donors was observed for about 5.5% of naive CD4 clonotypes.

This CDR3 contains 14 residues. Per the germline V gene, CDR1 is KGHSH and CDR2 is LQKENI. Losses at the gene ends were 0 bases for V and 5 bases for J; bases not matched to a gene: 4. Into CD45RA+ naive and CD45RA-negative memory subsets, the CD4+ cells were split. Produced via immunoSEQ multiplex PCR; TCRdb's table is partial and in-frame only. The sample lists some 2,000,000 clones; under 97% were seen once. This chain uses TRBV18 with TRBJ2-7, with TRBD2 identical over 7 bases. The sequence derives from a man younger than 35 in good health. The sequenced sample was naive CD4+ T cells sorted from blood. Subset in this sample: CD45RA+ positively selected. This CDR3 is CASSPPGRVDEQYF. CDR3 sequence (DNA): TGTGCCAGCTCACCACCAGGGAGGGTAGACGAGCAGTACTTC.